These 3 T cell receptor beta chains came from one sample sequenced in a study of cytomegalovirus exposure and HLA in healthy donors. PCR primers comprised 60 Vbeta and 13 Jbeta primers. The protocol was immunoSEQ multiplex PCR, while the TCRdb copy is restricted to in-frame clones and leaves out a portion. Among more than 150,000 clones listed, 84% were seen once. Material for sequencing was PBMCs. The receptor set was obtained from a woman aged 50 to 60 in good health and CMV-seropositive.

This clone was observed a single time. The chain recombines TRBV18 with TRBJ1-6, with D perhaps matching TRBD1 (6 bases). Looked up from germline, CDR1 is KGHSH and CDR2 is LQKENI. CDR3 length: 16 residues. Trimming stripped 1 base from V and 7 bases from J, with 14 bases between. The CDR3 DNA is TGTGCCAGCTCACCACGACAGGCGCTCGGGAATTCACCCCTCCACTTT. Translated, it gives CASSPRQALGNSPLHF.

The chain is built from TRBV5-4 and TRBJ1-2; D might be TRBD1 (6 bases). CDR1 and CDR2 from the germline V gene are SGHNT and YYREEE (reference sequence). The germline V and J ends were trimmed by 4 bases and 6 bases, with 16 bases remaining between them. CDR3 length: 14 amino acids. CDR3: CASSLGAQRDGYTF. CDR3 bases: TGTGCCAGCAGCCTGGGGGCTCAAAGAGATGGCTACACCTTC.

The rearrangement links TRBV5-1 to TRBJ2-5; 10 bases fit TRBD2. Trimming took 2 bases from V and 4 from J; bases not matched to a gene: 5. This CDR3 spans 15 amino acids. Germline V gene sequence: CDR1 SGHRS, CDR2 YFSETQ. DNA for the CDR3: TGCGCCAGCAGCTTCGGACTAGCGGAGACAGAGACCCAGTACTTC. Translating gives CASSFGLAETETQYF.